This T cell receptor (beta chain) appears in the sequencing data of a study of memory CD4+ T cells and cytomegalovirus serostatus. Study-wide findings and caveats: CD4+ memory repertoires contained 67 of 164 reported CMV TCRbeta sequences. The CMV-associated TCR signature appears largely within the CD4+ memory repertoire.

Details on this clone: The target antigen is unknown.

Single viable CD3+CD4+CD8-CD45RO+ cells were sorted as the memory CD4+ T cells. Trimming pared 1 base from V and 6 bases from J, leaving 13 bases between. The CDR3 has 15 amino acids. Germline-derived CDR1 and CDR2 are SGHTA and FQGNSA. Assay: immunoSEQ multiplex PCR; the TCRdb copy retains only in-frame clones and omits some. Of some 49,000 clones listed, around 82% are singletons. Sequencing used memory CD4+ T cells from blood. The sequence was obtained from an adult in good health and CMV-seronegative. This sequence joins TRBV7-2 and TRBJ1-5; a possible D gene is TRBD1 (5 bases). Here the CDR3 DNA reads TGTGCCAGCAGCTTAGTTGGGGGGGTGAGTCAGCCCCAGCATTTT. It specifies CASSLVGGVSQPQHF.